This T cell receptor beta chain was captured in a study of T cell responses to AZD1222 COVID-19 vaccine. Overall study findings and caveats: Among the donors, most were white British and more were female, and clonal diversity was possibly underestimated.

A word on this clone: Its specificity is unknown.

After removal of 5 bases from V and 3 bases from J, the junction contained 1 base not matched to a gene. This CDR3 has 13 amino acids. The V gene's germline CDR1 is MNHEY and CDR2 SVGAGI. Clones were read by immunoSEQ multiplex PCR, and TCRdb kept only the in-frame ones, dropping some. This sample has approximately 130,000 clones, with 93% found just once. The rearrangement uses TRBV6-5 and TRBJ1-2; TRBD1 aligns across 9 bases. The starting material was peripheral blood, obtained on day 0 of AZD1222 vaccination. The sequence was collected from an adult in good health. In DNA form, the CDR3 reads TGTGCCAGCAGTACAGGGGGCGACTATGGCTACACCTTC. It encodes CASSTGGDYGYTF.